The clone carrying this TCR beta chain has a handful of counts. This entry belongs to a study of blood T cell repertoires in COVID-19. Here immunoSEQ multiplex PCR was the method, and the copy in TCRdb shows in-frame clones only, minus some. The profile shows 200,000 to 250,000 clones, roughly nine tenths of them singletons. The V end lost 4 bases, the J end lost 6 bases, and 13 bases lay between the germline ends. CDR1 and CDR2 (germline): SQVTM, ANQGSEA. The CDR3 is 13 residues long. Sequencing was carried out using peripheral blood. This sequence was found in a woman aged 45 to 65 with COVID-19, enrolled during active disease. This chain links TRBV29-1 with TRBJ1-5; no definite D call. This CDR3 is CSVGQVVGQPQHF. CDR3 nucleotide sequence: TGCAGCGTTGGCCAGGTTGTTGGTCAGCCCCAGCATTTT.